This TCR beta chain is from a study of T cells in Graves' hyperthyroidism and ophthalmopathy. Background on the study: Peripheral blood was taken when the disease was first diagnosed, before any treatment began.

Findings and caveats of the study: Researchers found most expanded thyroid clonotypes above 0.001 in blood as well.

This clonotype was seen at least ten times. Its antigen is currently unknown. Any symptoms of ophthalmopathy came after the first hyperthyroidism diagnosis, from which the blood sample dates. PBMCs were sourced from 9 to 10 ml fresh peripheral blood. The CDR3 is made up of 16 amino acids. The germline V gene encodes CDR1 MNHEY and CDR2 SVGAGI. V shed 0 bases and J shed 3 bases, with 14 bases lying between them. TCR beta CDR3 regions were amplified from RNA. The primer set for the first-round RT-PCR of the TCR CDR3 was HTBI. TCRdb re-called the multiplex PCR reads through MiXCR, storing one row per CDR3 protein. There are approximately 600,000 distinct CDR3 sequences in the sample; approximately 15% occur only once, and more than 5% lies in the top ten.

Sequences were obtained from blood. V and J are TRBV6-5 and TRBJ1-2; D is perhaps TRBD1 (6 bases). The source of this sequence is a woman aged 25 to 39 with Graves' hyperthyroidism that later progressed to Graves' ophthalmopathy. The CDR3: CASSYSTHRGDYGYTF. The DNA for the CDR3 is TGTGCCAGCAGTTACTCGACACATAGGGGGGACTATGGCTACACCTTC.